This T cell receptor (beta chain) is from a study of early T cells in non-severe SARS-CoV-2 infection. TCRdb processed the 5' RACE reads anew with MiXCR; each CDR3 protein has one entry. The data contain over 70,000 distinct CDR3 sequences, approximately 14% of them singletons. Germline V lookup: CDR1 MDHEN, CDR2 SYDVKM. The CDR3 is made up of 15 amino acids. V gave up 6 bases and J gave up 5 bases; unmatched junction bases: 9. Specimen: whole blood. The chain uses TRBV28 and TRBJ1-4; TRBD1 matches 7 bases. The source of this sequence is an adult who was a healthcare worker with PCR-confirmed SARS-CoV-2 infection or an uninfected control (not recorded which). In DNA form, the CDR3 reads TGTGCCAGCAGCCCTCTGGGACAGCCCAATGAAAAACTGTTTTTT. Its translation: CASSPLGQPNEKLFF. Using reference TRBV28 and TRBJ1-4 for the parts outside the CDR3, the full variable domain is DVKVTQSSRYLVKRTGEKVFLECVQDMDHENMFWYRQDPGLGLRLIYFSYDVKMKEKGDIPEGYSVSREKKERFSLILESASTNQTSMYLCASSPLGQPNEKLFFGSGTQLSVL.